This T cell receptor (beta chain) appears in the sequencing data of a study of blood T cell repertoires in COVID-19. Study background: The study drew acute and convalescent COVID-19 samples from the United States, Italy and Spain.

Generated by immunoSEQ multiplex PCR, the TCRdb table keeps only in-frame clones and is missing some. The top ten hold about 18% of the sample, which has approximately 90,000 clones, about 89% seen once. The CDR3 totals 13 residues. V lost 7 bases and J 4 bases, leaving 11 bases between the germline ends. CDR1 is SNHLY and CDR2 is FYNNEI in the germline V gene. This sequence originates from a human donor in a cohort sampled during active COVID-19. Material: peripheral blood. The chain has TRBV2 and TRBJ1-5; D not resolved. CDR3 loop: CASTAGLNQPQHF. CDR3 nucleotides: TGTGCCAGCACGGCAGGATTAAATCAGCCCCAGCATTTT.